The sequence of this T cell receptor beta chain was determined in a study of shared clonotypes between healthy human individuals. Notes on this clone: Its antigen is unknown.

Each of the donors was a healthy adult who was HIV-negative and had not had a recent acute infection or vaccination. Replicate PCRs from sorted subsets contained around 200 ng DNA, which is approximately 30,000 T cell genomes. Sequencing used immunoSEQ multiplex PCR; TCRdb keeps in-frame clones, though not all of them. Of 2 million to 2.5 million clones in the sample, 80% to 95% were seen once. Regarding the study as a whole: Shared clonotypes: about 5.3% naive CD4, roughly 3.8% naive CD8, 2.3% memory CD4, about 0.41% memory CD8.

The source material was naive CD4+ T cells from PBMCs. The subset was: CD45RA+ positively selected. The receptor's source is a man aged 18 to 30 in good health. Some clones in this sample may be carry-over from other donors' samples.

CDR3 sequence (DNA): TGTGCCAGCAGCTTCAGTAGGGGCCTCGATACGCAGTATTTT. Its protein product is CASSFSRGLDTQYF. The chain employs TRBV7-2 and TRBJ2-3, with a possible D match to TRBD1 (5 bases). The CDR3 covers 14 residues. The germline gives CDR1 SGHTA, CDR2 FQGNSA. The V end lost 3 bases, the J end lost 6 bases, and 13 bases lay between the germline ends.